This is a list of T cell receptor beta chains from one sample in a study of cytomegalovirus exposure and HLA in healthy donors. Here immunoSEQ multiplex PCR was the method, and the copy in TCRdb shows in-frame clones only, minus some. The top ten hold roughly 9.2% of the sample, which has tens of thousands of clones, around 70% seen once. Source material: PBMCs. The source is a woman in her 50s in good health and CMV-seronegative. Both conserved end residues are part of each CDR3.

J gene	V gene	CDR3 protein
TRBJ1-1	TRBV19	CASSIQGDTEAFF
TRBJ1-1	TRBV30	CAWTPIGTRGTEAFF
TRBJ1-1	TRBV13	CASSLPRGQGAFKAFF
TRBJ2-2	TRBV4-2	CASSQTLADTGELFF
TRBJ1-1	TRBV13	CASSLVSGGGSEAFF
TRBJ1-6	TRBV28	CASSPGGGFSPLHF
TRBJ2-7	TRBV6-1	CATLPGTGGSYEQYF
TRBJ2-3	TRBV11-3	CASSSRQGVADTQYF
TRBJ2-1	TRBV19	CASTRIGGNEQFF
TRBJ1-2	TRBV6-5	CASSSGTVYGYTF
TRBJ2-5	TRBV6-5	CASRRAGGLQETQYF
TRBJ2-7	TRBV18	CASSPEKTGEQYF
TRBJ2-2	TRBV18	CASSPGQPSEGELFF
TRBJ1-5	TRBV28	CASTTTGNSNQPQHF
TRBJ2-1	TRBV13	CASSSLGGVEQFF
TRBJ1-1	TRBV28	CASSLSRTEAFF
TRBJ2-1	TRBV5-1	CASQFRGPNNEQFF
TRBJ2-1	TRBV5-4	CASSSSGRTGNEQFF
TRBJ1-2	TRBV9	CASSVDPDGERYTF
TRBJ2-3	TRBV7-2	CASSFGTYTDTQYF
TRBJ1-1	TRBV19	CASSISRGTEAFF
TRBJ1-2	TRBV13	CASTFRDRYYGYTF
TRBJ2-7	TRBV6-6	CASSYRLSGGRYEQYF
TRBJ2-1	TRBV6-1	CASSEHSGIDEQFF
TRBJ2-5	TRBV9	CASSPGTRGETQYF
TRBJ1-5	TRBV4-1	CASSQDGGHNQPQHF
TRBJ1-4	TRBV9	CASTREGRVNEKLFF
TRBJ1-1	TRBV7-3	CASSPDGGDTEAFF
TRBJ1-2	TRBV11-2	CASTPGDRYGYTF
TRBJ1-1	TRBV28	CASSLSNTEAFF
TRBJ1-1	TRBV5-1	CASSFLARRGSRGNTEAFF
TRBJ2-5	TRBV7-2	CASSFHGTEETQYF
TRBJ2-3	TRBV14	CASSQIAGGGDTQYF
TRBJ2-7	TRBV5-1	CASTTGQPPYEQYF
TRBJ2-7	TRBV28	CASSFSGGQGQYF
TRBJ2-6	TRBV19	CASSTVTGTGANVLTF
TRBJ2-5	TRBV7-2	CASSLVPDQETQYF
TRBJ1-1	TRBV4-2	CASSRTQANTEAFF
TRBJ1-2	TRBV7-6	CASSGTGDSGYTF
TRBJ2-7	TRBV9	CASSQDPISGEQYF